The present T cell receptor (beta chain) was sequenced within a study of cytomegalovirus exposure and HLA in healthy donors. Looking at the study overall: About 180 million T cells yielded approximately 100 million unique TCR beta sequences, as an earlier analysis found.

Regarding this clone: This sample includes further DNA sequences coding for the same CDR3.

Vbeta (60) and Jbeta (13) primers were used in the PCR. Clones were sequenced by immunoSEQ multiplex PCR, and TCRdb holds only the in-frame ones, with some missing. The sample shows about 120,000 clones, approximately 72% of them seen only once. With V trimmed by 4 bases and J by 4 bases, 2 bases remained unmatched. The CDR3 spans 13 residues. Looked up from germline, CDR1 is SNHLY and CDR2 is FYNNEI. This receptor was obtained from a man in his sixties in good health and CMV-seropositive. Sequenced: PBMCs. This chain joins TRBV2 and TRBJ2-5, with 8 bases lining up with TRBD2. In DNA form, the CDR3 reads TGTGCCAGCAGTGGGGCGGGGGGAGAGACCCAGTACTTC. Its translation is CASSGAGGETQYF. The full variable domain, in which reference TRBV2 and TRBJ2-5 provide the parts outside the CDR3, is EPEVTQTPSHQVTQMGQEVILRCVPISNHLYFYWYRQILGQKVEFLVSFYNNEISEKSEIFDDQFSVERPDGSNFTLKIRSTKLEDSAMYFCASSGAGGETQYFGPGTRLLVL.